A single sample gave rise to the 20 T cell receptor beta chains below, sequenced in a study of Ad26.COV2.S vaccination and SARS-CoV-2 variants. Regarding treatment: 15 to 20 received Ad26.COV2.S at low or high dose, single or two shots; about five received placebo; per-sample allocation not given. The study sampled participants on day 63 after the first vaccine or placebo injection. Repertoires were generated with immunoSEQ multiplex PCR, while TCRdb's copy carries only in-frame clones and drops some. The sample holds 400,000 to 450,000 clones, roughly 91% seen once. Sequences were derived from peripheral blood, sampled in a trial of Ad26.COV2.S vaccine versus placebo. These receptor sequences come from a person between 18 and 65 years old who received the Ad26.COV2.S COVID-19 vaccine or a placebo.

The rearrangement joins TRBV5-5 to TRBJ1-4, with 9 bases aligning to TRBD1. In germline, CDR1 is SGHKS, CDR2 YYEKEE (reference sequence). This CDR3 comprises 15 residues. V was pared by 5 bases and J by 3 bases, with 5 bases of the junction left unmatched. CDR3 loop: CASSLWTGANEKLFF. DNA for the CDR3: TGTGCCAGCAGTTTATGGACAGGGGCTAATGAAAAACTGTTTTTT.

The V and J genes are TRBV29-1 and TRBJ2-7; 8 bases are shared with TRBD1. Trimming at V came to 1 base and at J to 2 bases, leaving 7 bases not matched to a gene. Per germline, CDR1 SQVTM and CDR2 ANQGSEA. The CDR3 runs to 15 residues. In nucleotides, the CDR3 is TGCAGCGTTGAAGGGGGGACAGGTATCACCTACGAGCAGTACTTC. Its protein is CSVEGGTGITYEQYF.

The rearrangement links TRBV28 to TRBJ1-1; TRBD1 matches at 8 bases. The CDR3 length is 14 residues. The V and J ends lost 4 bases and 6 bases, in that order; junction bases with no gene match: 7. Looked up from germline, CDR1 is MDHEN and CDR2 is SYDVKM. The CDR3 region is CASSSPTTGAEAFF. The CDR3 DNA reads as TGTGCCAGCAGTTCACCCACGACAGGGGCTGAAGCTTTCTTT.

The chain employs TRBV7-9 and TRBJ2-1; 8 bases line up with TRBD1. The ends lost 5 bases at V and 2 bases at J; junction bases unmatched: 8. The length of the CDR3 is 16 residues. Germline V gene sequence: CDR1 SEHNR, CDR2 FQNEAQ (reference sequence). CDR3 sequence: CASSASTGVAYNEQFF. Here the CDR3 DNA reads TGTGCCAGCAGCGCCTCGACAGGGGTCGCCTACAATGAGCAGTTCTTC.

As regards this clone: Germline is not matched at one junction end, which may reflect a read error. The chain carries TRBV7-7 and TRBJ2-3, with TRBD2 matching over 10 bases. The germline V gene has CDR1 SSHAT and CDR2 FNYEAQ (reference sequence). The length of the CDR3 is 16 residues. CDR3 in amino acids: CASSLDLAGGTDTQYF. The CDR3 bases are TGTGCTAGCAGCTTAGATCTAGCGGGAGGCACAGATACGCAGTATTTT.

The gene calls are TRBV6-5 and TRBJ2-7, with D tentatively TRBD1 (6 bases). Germline V gives CDR1 MNHEY, CDR2 SVGAGI. CDR3 size: 12 residues. V was pared by 6 bases and J by 5 bases, with 11 bases between. In nucleotides, the CDR3 is TGTGCCAGCAGCCACAGGGCCGACGAGCAGTACTTC. It is translated as CASSHRADEQYF.

This sequence joins TRBV25-1 and TRBJ2-1, with D perhaps TRBD2 (5 bases). Per germline, CDR1 MGHDK and CDR2 SYGVNS. The CDR3 covers 13 residues. V was trimmed by 4 bases and J by 5 bases, leaving 9 bases between them. The DNA of the CDR3 is TGTGCCAGCAGTGTAAGCGGCCACAATGAGCAGTTCTTC. The encoded protein is CASSVSGHNEQFF.

The chain has TRBV12-3 or TRBV12-4 and TRBJ1-2, with 7 bases matching TRBD1. The ends lost 3 bases at V and 6 bases at J; junction bases unmatched: 4. CDR3 length equals 13 residues. The CDR3 nucleotides are TGTGCCAGCAGTTTGCGACAGGGTGATGGCTACACCTTC. This translates into CASSLRQGDGYTF.

This clone was observed once. The chain carries TRBV7-9 and TRBJ2-7; the D is unclear. Germline CDR1 reads SEHNR; CDR2 reads FQNEAQ (reference sequence). V lost 5 bases to trimming and J lost 4 bases, with 12 bases between them. This CDR3 is 13 amino acids long. In DNA form, the CDR3 reads TGTGCCAGCAGCGTTGGGATGAATTACGAGCAGTACTTC. Translated, it gives CASSVGMNYEQYF. The whole variable domain, remainder taken from reference TRBV7-9 and TRBJ2-7, is DTGVSQNPRHKITKRGQNVTFRCDPISEHNRLYWYRQTLGQGPEFLTYFQNEAQLEKSRLLSDRFSAERPKGSFSTLEIQRTEQGDSAMYLCASSVGMNYEQYFGPGTRLTVT.

This chain joins TRBV7-2 and TRBJ2-1; the match to TRBD2 covers 7 bases. This CDR3 has 15 residues. Germline CDR1 is SGHTA and CDR2 is FQGNSA. V shed 2 bases, J shed 9 bases, and the junction held 10 bases outside the gene matches. CDR3 in DNA: TGTGCCAGCAGCTTAATGGCGCGGGAGAGGAGTGAGCAGTTCTTC. Amino acid sequence: CASSLMARERSEQFF.

The chain has TRBV5-4 and TRBJ1-1; TRBD1 aligns across 8 bases. Germline lookup yields CDR1 SGHNT and CDR2 YYREEE (reference sequence). V shed 4 bases, J shed 3 bases, and the junction held 5 bases outside the gene matches. The CDR3 contains 14 residues. The CDR3 DNA reads TGTGCCAGCAGCCCGGACAGGGCCTACACTGAAGCTTTCTTT. Translating gives CASSPDRAYTEAFF.

This clone has only one observation. The genes are TRBV13 and TRBJ1-5; unclear D gene. Deletions cut 0 bases from V and 1 base from J, with 7 bases between. This CDR3 is built from 15 residues. The germline gives CDR1 PRHDT, CDR2 FYEKMQ (reference sequence). The CDR3 DNA follows: TGTGCCAGCAGCTTAGGCCCGGACAGCAATCAGCCCCAGCATTTT. Residues: CASSLGPDSNQPQHF.

This clone has just a few counts. The V call is TRBV24-1, the J call TRBJ2-1, with 7 bases matching TRBD2. CDR1 and CDR2 from the germline V gene are KGHDR and SFDVKD. The CDR3 runs 13 residues. Trimming took 9 bases from V and 4 from J; bases not matched to a gene: 5. The CDR3 region is CATRAGQYNEQFF. The CDR3 DNA reads TGTGCCACCCGAGCGGGGCAATACAATGAGCAGTTCTTC.

The rearrangement links TRBV18 to TRBJ1-5, with D uncertain. Trimming took off 3 bases at V and 1 base at J, with 13 bases between the two ends. The CDR3 totals 16 residues. From germline, CDR1 is KGHSH and CDR2 LQKENI. The CDR3 spells CASSPQHLDSNQPQHF. CDR3 coding DNA: TGTGCCAGCTCACCCCAACACCTAGACAGCAATCAGCCCCAGCATTTT.

V gene TRBV7-2 combines with J gene TRBJ2-3, with 8 bases lining up with TRBD2. Germline V CDR1 and CDR2: SGHTA, FQGNSA. CDR3 length: 16 amino acids. V dropped 3 bases and J dropped 0; count of bases not matched to a gene: 5. CDR3 in amino acids: CASSFGLAVSTDTQYF. DNA of the CDR3: TGTGCCAGCAGCTTCGGACTAGCCGTTAGCACAGATACGCAGTATTTT.

The chain couples TRBV6-2 or TRBV6-3 to TRBJ2-5, with D unresolved. V was pared by 4 bases and J by 1 base, with 7 bases between. The CDR3 length is 13 residues. Germline-derived CDR1 and CDR2 are MNHEY and SVGEGT. CDR3 amino acids: CASSLPRQETQYF. In DNA, the CDR3 is TGTGCCAGCAGTTTACCCCGCCAAGAGACCCAGTACTTC.

This chain links TRBV29-1 with TRBJ2-1; 9 bases line up with TRBD2. After removal of 4 bases from V and 4 bases from J, the junction contained 5 bases not matched to a gene. This CDR3 is 14 amino acids long. Germline V lookup: CDR1 SQVTM, CDR2 ANQGSEA. The CDR3 nucleotides are TGCAGCGTTGTCAGCGGGGGGAGTTACAATGAGCAGTTCTTC. Encoded protein: CSVVSGGSYNEQFF.

Notes on this clone: The same CDR3 arises from other DNA sequences in this sample as well. The rearrangement links TRBV19 to TRBJ2-1; the match to TRBD2 covers 10 bases. J lost 9 bases, V lost 3 bases, and 8 bases had no gene match. The CDR3 consists of 15 residues. CDR1 is LNHDA and CDR2 is SQIVND in the germline V gene (reference sequence). DNA of the CDR3: TGTGCCAGTAGTATCGGGCTAGCGGGAGTATCTGAGCAGTTCTTC. Protein sequence: CASSIGLAGVSEQFF.

The rearrangement uses TRBV5-1 and TRBJ1-1; the match to TRBD1 covers 8 bases. Germline assignment: CDR1 SGHRS and CDR2 YFSETQ. Trimming at V came to 4 bases and at J to 2 bases, leaving 4 bases not matched to a gene. The CDR3 has 14 amino acids. The CDR3 sequence: CASSRDRSNTEAFF. Here the CDR3 DNA reads TGCGCCAGCAGCCGGGACAGGTCTAACACTGAAGCTTTCTTT.

This clone occurred once. The gene calls are TRBV27 and TRBJ2-1, with 8 nucleotides matching TRBD2. J lost 8 bases, V lost 2 bases, and 8 bases had no gene match. CDR1 MNHEY and CDR2 SMNVEV come from the germline V gene (reference sequence). This CDR3 is built from 15 residues. Here the CDR3 DNA reads TGTGCCAGCAGTTTACCGGGACTAGGGTCGCATGAGCAGTTCTTC. It is translated as CASSLPGLGSHEQFF.